This T cell receptor (beta chain) derives from a study of neurological immune-mediated disorders. Study-level findings and limits: Clinical and MRI features did not associate with the cluster found in multiple sclerosis patients. Among 34 multiple sclerosis patients, 18 had repertoires that phylogenetic grouping placed in one related-CDR3 cluster, a possible signature.

Unsorted libraries used 2 million PBMCs kept at -80 degrees C. This clonotype was seen at least ten times. Its antigen is as yet unknown. CDR3 length equals 16 residues. V lost 0 bases, J lost 3 bases, and 2 bases stayed unmatched. Germline-derived CDR1 and CDR2 are SGHTA and FQGNSA. 5'RACE generated cDNA with 10-nucleotide random UMIs. TCRdb reprocessed the 5' RACE reads with MiXCR, giving one entry per CDR3 protein. The repertoire has 45,000 to 60,000 distinct CDR3 sequences, about 2.5% of them found once; the top ten carry about 3%. This chain connects TRBV7-2 to TRBJ2-7, with 13 bases fitting TRBD2. This TCR derives from a man aged 45-65 years with multiple sclerosis. Sequenced: PBMCs. CDR3 residues: CASSLAGLAGRYEQYF. In DNA, the CDR3 is TGTGCCAGCAGCTTAGCGGGACTAGCGGGGCGCTACGAGCAGTACTTC.